These T cell receptor beta chains were read from a single sample in a study of blood T cell repertoires in COVID-19. This table comes from immunoSEQ multiplex PCR, and its TCRdb copy is limited to in-frame clones, with some not included. The sample lists approximately 85,000 clones, 85% to 95% occurring once. The specimen sequenced was peripheral blood. The receptors stem from a woman aged 60-70 years with active COVID-19. The CDR3 runs from the conserved cysteine through the conserved F or W. A D gene is named only where the DNA matches it firmly. Expanded clones get a size class; other rows say once, few or many, or leave the size out.

abundance	j_gene	v_gene	d_gene	CDR3aa	CDR3nt
.	TRBJ2-3	TRBV5-1	.	CASSLNRYTALESTDTQYF	TGCGCCAGCAGCTTGAATAGATATACGGCTCTAGAAAGCACAGATACGCAGTATTTT
once	TRBJ2-5	TRBV29-1	.	CSVESRAGETQYF	TGCAGCGTTGAAAGCAGGGCTGGAGAGACCCAGTACTTC
.	TRBJ1-2	TRBV5-4	TRBD1	CASSLDSRDSSFYGYTF	TGTGCCAGCAGCTTGGATAGTCGGGACAGCTCGTTTTATGGCTACACCTTC
.	TRBJ2-5	TRBV5-5	TRBD1	CASSLNPGQGTQETQYF	TGTGCCAGCAGCTTGAACCCGGGACAGGGGACCCAAGAGACCCAGTACTTC
.	TRBJ2-5	TRBV18	TRBD2	CASSPKTSGGNQETQYF	TGTGCCAGCTCACCAAAGACTAGCGGGGGAAACCAAGAGACCCAGTACTTC
.	TRBJ2-2	TRBV7-2	.	CASSSGLHLRTGELFF	TGTGCCAGCAGCTCGGGACTGCATTTGCGGACCGGGGAGCTGTTTTTT
.	TRBJ2-3	TRBV15	TRBD2	CATSRDGPGGGNTQYF	TGTGCCACCAGCAGAGATGGGCCCGGGGGGGGGAATACGCAGTATTTT
.	TRBJ2-7	TRBV6-5	TRBD1	CASRAGQGVSYEQYF	TGTGCCAGCAGAGCGGGACAGGGGGTCTCCTACGAGCAGTACTTC
.	TRBJ2-7	TRBV7-2	TRBD1	CASSSQRQGTVSEQYF	TGTGCCAGCAGCTCCCAACGACAGGGAACGGTGTCCGAGCAGTACTTC
.	TRBJ2-7	TRBV5-3	TRBD1	CARRPVAGGAYEQYF	TGTGCCAGAAGACCGGTTGCAGGGGGCGCCTACGAGCAGTACTTC
.	TRBJ2-5	TRBV18	.	CASSPQTGSQETQYF	TGTGCCAGCTCACCACAAACCGGGTCCCAAGAGACCCAGTACTTC
.	TRBJ1-5	TRBV5-4	TRBD1	CASSSRDRGDNQPQHF	TGTGCCAGCAGCTCCCGGGACAGGGGCGACAATCAGCCCCAGCATTTT
once	TRBJ1-3	TRBV28	.	CASSSSPGAGNTIYF	TGTGCCAGCAGTTCCTCCCCGGGAGCCGGAAACACCATATATTTT
.	TRBJ1-5	TRBV27	.	CASRGGGQLNQPQHF	TGTGCCAGCAGAGGGGGGGGGCAGCTTAATCAGCCCCAGCATTTT
.	TRBJ2-5	TRBV14	TRBD2	CASSFQRGNQETQYF	TGTGCCAGCAGCTTCCAGCGGGGGAACCAAGAGACCCAGTACTTC
.	TRBJ2-7	TRBV9	TRBD2	CASSVDAGGREQYF	TGTGCCAGCAGCGTAGATGCGGGAGGGCGCGAGCAGTACTTC
.	TRBJ1-2	TRBV7-8	TRBD1	CASSLRGGQVINYGYTF	TGTGCCAGCAGCTTGCGGGGGGGACAGGTGATAAACTATGGCTACACCTTC
.	TRBJ2-7	TRBV5-6	.	CASSLGGRSYEQYF	TGTGCCAGCAGCTTGGGGGGGCGCTCCTACGAGCAGTACTTC
.	TRBJ2-3	TRBV3-1/TRBV3-2	.	CASRRTSGLTDTQYF	TGTGCCAGCAGACGTACTTCCGGACTGACAGATACGCAGTATTTT
.	TRBJ2-2	TRBV7-9	.	CASSARGEGLGGELFF	TGTGCCAGCAGCGCTAGGGGGGAGGGCCTTGGCGGGGAGCTGTTTTTT
.	TRBJ2-7	TRBV5-4	TRBD2	CASSFIGTSSHEQYF	TGTGCCAGCAGCTTCATAGGGACTAGTTCCCACGAGCAGTACTTC
.	TRBJ2-5	TRBV24-1	.	CATSDLGGAGDMETQYF	TGTGCCACCAGTGATTTGGGGGGGGCGGGGGATATGGAGACCCAGTACTTC
.	TRBJ2-2	TRBV27	TRBD2	CASRVLAGVDGELFF	TGTGCCAGCAGGGTGCTAGCGGGGGTGGACGGGGAGCTGTTTTTT
.	TRBJ2-7	TRBV30	.	CAWSGQTTYEQYF	TGTGCCTGGAGTGGACAGACCACCTACGAGCAGTACTTC
.	TRBJ2-2	TRBV7-2	.	CASSLMTAGTGELFF	TGTGCCAGCAGCTTAATGACGGCGGGGACCGGGGAGCTGTTTTTT
.	TRBJ1-3	TRBV19	TRBD1	CASARGTGGAGNTIYF	TGTGCCAGCGCCCGAGGGACAGGGGGAGCTGGAAACACCATATATTTT
few	TRBJ1-4	TRBV13	TRBD1	CASSLVRDRGPTNEKLFF	TGTGCCAGCAGCTTAGTACGGGACAGGGGCCCAACTAATGAAAAACTGTTTTTT
.	TRBJ2-6	TRBV7-2	.	CASSLGGAGANVLTF	TGTGCCAGCAGCTTAGGGGGCGCTGGGGCCAACGTCCTGACTTTC
.	TRBJ2-3	TRBV4-1	TRBD2	CASSQVVLAGSADTQYF	TGCGCCAGCAGCCAAGTGGTTCTAGCGGGCTCGGCAGATACGCAGTATTTT
.	TRBJ1-6	TRBV6-5	.	CASRQQGRQSPLHF	TGTGCCAGCAGACAACAGGGTCGGCAATCACCCCTCCACTTT
.	TRBJ1-3	TRBV6-5	TRBD1	CASSTGGGSNTIYF	TGTGCCAGCAGTACAGGGGGCGGTTCAAACACCATATATTTT
once	TRBJ1-5	TRBV4-3	TRBD1	CASSQSQGDQPQHF	TGCGCCAGCAGCCAATCACAGGGGGATCAGCCCCAGCATTTT
.	TRBJ2-5	TRBV28	TRBD2	CASSLPGGRGTQYF	TGTGCCAGCAGTTTACCGGGGGGGCGGGGGACCCAGTACTTC
.	TRBJ1-4	TRBV4-1	.	CASSHLSEKLFF	TGCGCCAGCAGCCACCTAAGTGAAAAACTGTTTTTT
.	TRBJ1-4	TRBV27	TRBD1	CASSSPPGDRGASNEKLFF	TGTGCCAGCAGTTCCCCCCCGGGGGACAGGGGGGCCTCTAATGAAAAACTGTTTTTT
.	TRBJ1-6	TRBV3-1/TRBV3-2	.	CASSQTRGSPLHF	TGTGCCAGCAGCCAAACGAGGGGGTCACCCCTCCACTTT
.	TRBJ2-3	TRBV15	TRBD2	CATSRGLAGATDTQYF	TGTGCCACCAGCAGAGGACTAGCGGGCGCCACAGATACGCAGTATTTT
.	TRBJ1-5	TRBV19	TRBD1	CASSTYTGGRQPQHF	TGTGCCAGTAGTACGTACACAGGGGGCCGTCAGCCCCAGCATTTT
.	TRBJ1-6	TRBV18	TRBD1	CASSPSPGTVNSPLHF	TGTGCCAGCTCACCATCCCCGGGGACAGTAAATTCACCCCTCCACTTT
.	TRBJ1-2	TRBV6-5	.	CASSYRRGYGYTF	TGTGCCAGCAGTTACCGCAGGGGCTATGGCTACACCTTC
.	TRBJ1-6	TRBV15	.	CATSRVGGNSPLHF	TGTGCCACCAGCAGAGTGGGGGGGAATTCACCCCTCCACTTT
.	TRBJ2-3	TRBV27	TRBD2	CASRTWGGDTQYF	TGTGCCAGCAGGACCTGGGGGGGAGATACGCAGTATTTT
once	TRBJ1-1	TRBV19	TRBD1	CASSPQPDRGSEAFF	TGTGCCAGTAGTCCCCAACCCGACAGGGGGTCAGAAGCTTTCTTT
.	TRBJ2-7	TRBV30	.	CAWSGGSKRTNSYEQYF	TGTGCCTGGAGTGGGGGGAGTAAAAGGACTAACTCCTACGAGCAGTACTTC
.	TRBJ1-6	TRBV3-1/TRBV3-2	TRBD1	CASSPRDRDNSPLHF	TGTGCCAGCAGCCCTCGGGACAGGGATAATTCACCCCTCCACTTT
.	TRBJ2-1	TRBV5-6	TRBD1	CASSSTTGFRYNEQFF	TGTGCCAGCAGCTCCACGACAGGGTTTAGGTACAATGAGCAGTTCTTC
.	TRBJ1-5	TRBV28	.	CASSLPVGNQPQHF	TGTGCCAGCAGTTTGCCCGTCGGGAATCAGCCCCAGCATTTT
.	TRBJ2-7	TRBV5-1	TRBD1	CASSLVGQGAGEQYF	TGCGCCAGCAGCTTGGTGGGACAGGGGGCAGGGGAGCAGTACTTC
.	TRBJ2-5	TRBV10-1	.	CASSETTAQGTQYF	TGCGCCAGCAGTGAAACGACAGCCCAAGGGACCCAGTACTTC
.	TRBJ2-3	TRBV2	TRBD1	CASSPGQLFRRTDTQYF	TGTGCCAGCAGTCCGGGACAGCTCTTTAGAAGGACAGATACGCAGTATTTT
.	TRBJ2-2	TRBV27	.	CASSLPPGHQKGNTGELFF	TGTGCCAGCAGTCTGCCCCCGGGACACCAAAAGGGGAACACCGGGGAGCTGTTTTTT
.	TRBJ1-1	TRBV7-9	TRBD1	CASSPRTGMNTEAFF	TGTGCCAGCAGCCCAAGGACAGGGATGAACACTGAAGCTTTCTTT
once	TRBJ2-1	TRBV7-2	.	CASSGRTGSSYNEQFF	TGTGCCAGCAGCGGAAGAACTGGGAGCTCCTACAATGAGCAGTTCTTC
.	TRBJ2-3	TRBV7-9	TRBD1	CASFLSQGGTDTQYF	TGTGCCAGCTTCCTCTCACAGGGGGGAACAGATACGCAGTATTTT
.	TRBJ2-3	TRBV5-1	TRBD2	CASSTSGGASDTQYF	TGCGCCAGCAGTACTAGCGGGGGGGCCTCAGATACGCAGTATTTT